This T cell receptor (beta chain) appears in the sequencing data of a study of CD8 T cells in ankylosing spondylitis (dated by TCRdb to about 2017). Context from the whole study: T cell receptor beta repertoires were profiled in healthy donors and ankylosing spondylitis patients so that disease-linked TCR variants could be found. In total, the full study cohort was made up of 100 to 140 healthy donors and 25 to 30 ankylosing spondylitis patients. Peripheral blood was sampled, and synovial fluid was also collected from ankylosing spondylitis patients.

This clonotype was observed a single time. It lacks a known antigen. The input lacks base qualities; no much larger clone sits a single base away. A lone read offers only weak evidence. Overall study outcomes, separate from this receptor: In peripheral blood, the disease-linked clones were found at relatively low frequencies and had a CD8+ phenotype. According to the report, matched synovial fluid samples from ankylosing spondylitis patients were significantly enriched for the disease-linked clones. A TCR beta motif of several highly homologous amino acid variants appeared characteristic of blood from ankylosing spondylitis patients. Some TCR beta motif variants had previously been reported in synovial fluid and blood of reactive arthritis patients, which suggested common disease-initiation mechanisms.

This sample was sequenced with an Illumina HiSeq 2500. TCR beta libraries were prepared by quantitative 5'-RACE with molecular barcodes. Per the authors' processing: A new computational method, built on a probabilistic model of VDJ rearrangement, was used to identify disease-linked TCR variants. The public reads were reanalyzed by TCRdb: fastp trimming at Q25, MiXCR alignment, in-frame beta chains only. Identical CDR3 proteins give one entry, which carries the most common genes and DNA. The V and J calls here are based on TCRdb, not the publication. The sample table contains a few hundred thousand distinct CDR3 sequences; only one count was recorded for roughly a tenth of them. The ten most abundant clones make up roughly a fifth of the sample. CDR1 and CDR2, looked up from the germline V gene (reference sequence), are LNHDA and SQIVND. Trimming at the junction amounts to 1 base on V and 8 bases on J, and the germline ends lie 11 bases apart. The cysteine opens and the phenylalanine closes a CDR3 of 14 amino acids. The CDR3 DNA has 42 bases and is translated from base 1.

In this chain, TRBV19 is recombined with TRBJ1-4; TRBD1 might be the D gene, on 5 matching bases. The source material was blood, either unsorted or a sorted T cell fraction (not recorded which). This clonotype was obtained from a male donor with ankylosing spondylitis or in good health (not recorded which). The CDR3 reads CASSIVGDHEKLFF. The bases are TGTGCCAGTAGTATAGTAGGGGACCACGAAAAACTGTTTTTT.